Below, one T cell receptor beta chain is given with its context. This record belongs to a study of blood T cell repertoires in COVID-19. Authors' analysis steps: The authors estimated nucleated cell counts from reference gene primer amplification. Profiled with immunoSEQ multiplex PCR; TCRdb holds only in-frame clones, not every one. V, J and clone size are those of that table, while D and trimming were read from the DNA. The data show roughly 100,000 clones, about 89% seen once. Sequencing was done on a sample of peripheral blood. The clonotype originates from a man aged 50-60 years with acute or convalescent COVID-19.

The CDR3 here is CASSVGGGRQETQYF. The CDR3 DNA follows: TGTGCCAGCAGCGTAGGAGGGGGACGCCAAGAGACCCAGTACTTC. The chain links TRBV9 to TRBJ2-5; maybe TRBD1 (6 bases). Germline CDR1 is SGDLS and CDR2 is YYNGEE. The V end was cut by 0 bases, the J end by 1 base, with 10 bases between. This CDR3 comprises 15 residues.